These 3 T cell receptor beta chains share one sample of origin, sequenced in a study of radiation and T cells in renal cell carcinoma. As to time point: baseline pretreatment blood. Treatment meaning: 15 Gy SBRT to primary tumor, nephrectomy 4 weeks later. The assay was immunoSEQ multiplex PCR, and TCRdb's table has in-frame clones only and misses some. The data hold around 46,000 clones, with roughly 80% observed a single time. Sequences were derived from blood, sampled from a patient whose treatment included radiotherapy and nephrectomy. These receptors came from a woman in her sixties or seventies with renal cell carcinoma.

The chain combines TRBV4-1 with TRBJ2-1; TRBD2 matches 10 bases. With 0 bases clipped from V and 6 bases from J, the junction kept 2 bases outside the gene matches. CDR1 and CDR2 from the germline V gene are MGHRA and YSYEKL. The CDR3 is 15 amino acids. The DNA of the CDR3 is TGCGCCAGCAGCCAAGATCTAGCGGGAGTCAATGAGCAGTTCTTC. Protein product: CASSQDLAGVNEQFF.

The chain carries TRBV7-9 and TRBJ2-7; maybe TRBD1 (7 bases). The CDR3 runs to 14 residues. V was shortened by 2 bases and J by 5 bases, with 13 bases between the two germline ends. Germline-derived CDR1 and CDR2 are SEHNR and FQNEAQ (reference sequence). The CDR3 is CASSLSGGNDEQYF. The CDR3 DNA is TGTGCCAGCAGCTTATCAGGGGGGAATGACGAGCAGTACTTC.

Only one count was recorded for this clone. The rearrangement uses TRBV4-1 and TRBJ2-7; D remains unclear. The CDR3 is made up of 15 amino acids. Between the trimmed V and J ends, which lost 4 bases and 0 bases, there was a span of 13 bases. CDR1 and CDR2 from the germline V gene are MGHRA and YSYEKL. The CDR3 region has the DNA TGCGCCAGCAGCCCCGCCGGCCTAAGCTCCTACGAGCAGTACTTC. Encoded protein: CASSPAGLSSYEQYF.